This TCR beta chain came from a study of blood T cell repertoires in COVID-19. Study-wide background: PBMCs, B-cell-depleted T cells, or T cells provided the cDNA or gDNA that made up the material.

Seattle patient enrollment occurred during active infection, with longitudinal follow-up thereafter. The authors' processing: Amplification of reference gene primers was used by the study to estimate nucleated cell counts. Clones were sequenced by immunoSEQ multiplex PCR, and TCRdb holds only the in-frame ones, with some missing. V, J and clone size reflect that table, while D and trimming were determined from the DNA. The profile shows under 450,000 clones, 88% of them singletons. Trimming cost V 5 bases and J 6 bases, with 16 bases left between them. This CDR3 is built from 14 residues. In germline, CDR1 is ENHRY, CDR2 SYGVKD.

The chain recombines TRBV10-3 with TRBJ1-1; D gene uncertain. Source material: peripheral blood. The origin of this receptor is a woman aged 45 to 65 with COVID-19, enrolled during active disease. The CDR3 loop reads CAISLPGRYAEAFF. In DNA, the CDR3 is TGTGCCATCAGTCTCCCTGGGAGGTATGCTGAAGCTTTCTTT.